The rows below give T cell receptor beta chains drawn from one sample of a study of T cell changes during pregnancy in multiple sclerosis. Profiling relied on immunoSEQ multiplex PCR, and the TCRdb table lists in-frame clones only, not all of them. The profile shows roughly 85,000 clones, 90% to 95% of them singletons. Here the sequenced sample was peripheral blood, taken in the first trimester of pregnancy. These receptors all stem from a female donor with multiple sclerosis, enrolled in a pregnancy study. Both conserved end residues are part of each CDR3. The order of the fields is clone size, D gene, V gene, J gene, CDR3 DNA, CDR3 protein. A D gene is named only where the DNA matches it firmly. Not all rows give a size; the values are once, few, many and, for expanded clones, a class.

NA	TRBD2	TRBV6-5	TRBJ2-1	TGTGCCAGCAGATCGGGTGGGACTAGGAATGGTGAGCAGTTCTTC	CASRSGGTRNGEQFF
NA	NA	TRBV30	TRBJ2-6	TGTGCCTGGGCCCGGGGAGGCGGGTCTGGGGCCAACGTCCTGACTTTC	CAWARGGGSGANVLTF
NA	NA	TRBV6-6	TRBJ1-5	TGTGCCAGCAGTTACATATGGGGCGATCAGCCCCAGCATTTT	CASSYIWGDQPQHF
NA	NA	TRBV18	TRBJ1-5	TGTGCCAGCTCACCACCGGGAGGGGCAGGGAGCAATCAGCCCCAGCATTTT	CASSPPGGAGSNQPQHF
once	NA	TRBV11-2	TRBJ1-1	TGTGCCAGCAGCTTAGCGGTCCTGAGAACTGAAGCTTTCTTT	CASSLAVLRTEAFF
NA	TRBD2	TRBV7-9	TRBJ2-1	TGTGCCAGCAGCGTCCCGGGACTAGCGATCAATGAGCAGTTCTTC	CASSVPGLAINEQFF
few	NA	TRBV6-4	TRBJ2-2	TGTGCCAGCAGTGCAGGGGACGCCGGGGAGCTGTTTTTT	CASSAGDAGELFF
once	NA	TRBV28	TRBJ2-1	TGTGCCAGCAGCTCGAGTGGGGCCTCCCGCAATGAGCAGTTCTTC	CASSSSGASRNEQFF
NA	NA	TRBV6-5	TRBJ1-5	TGTGCCAGCAGGATCGGACAGTATAGCAATCAGCCCCAGCATTTT	CASRIGQYSNQPQHF
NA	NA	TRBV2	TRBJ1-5	TGTGCCAGCAGTGGAGACAGTAGCAATCAGCCCCAGCATTTT	CASSGDSSNQPQHF
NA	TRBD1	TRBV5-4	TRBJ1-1	TGTGCCAGCAGCATGAGGGGGCTGGTGGTGAACACTGAAGCTTTCTTT	CASSMRGLVVNTEAFF
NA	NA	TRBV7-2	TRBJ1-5	TGTGCCAGCAGCTCGGGAGGTCAGCCCCAGCATTTT	CASSSGGQPQHF
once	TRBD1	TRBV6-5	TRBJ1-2	TGTGCCAGCAGTTATTCCGGGACAGGGACACGCTATGGCTACACCTTC	CASSYSGTGTRYGYTF
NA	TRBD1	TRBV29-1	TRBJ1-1	TGCAGCGCCCGGGACAGGTGGTCTTCTGAAGCTTTCTTT	CSARDRWSSEAFF
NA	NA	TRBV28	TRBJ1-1	TGTGCCAGCACCCCTCCCGGTGGAGGCACTGAAGCTTTCTTT	CASTPPGGGTEAFF
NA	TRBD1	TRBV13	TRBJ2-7	TGTGCCAGCAGCCCTCCAGACAGGGGAGTTTCCGAGCAGTACTTC	CASSPPDRGVSEQYF